The clone carrying this T cell receptor (beta chain) has more than one count but fewer than ten. Primers for the PCR totalled 60 Vbeta and 13 Jbeta. As handled by the study authors: Among the unique TCR beta chains that a later analysis counted, 70 million to 85 million in all, 10 million to 13 million were shared. Using immunoSEQ multiplex PCR, the repertoire was profiled, and TCRdb retains in-frame clones only, with some absent. The DNA was the basis for D and trimming; V, J and clone size are from that table. This table has 100,000 to 150,000 clones, under 85% appearing once. The data were obtained in a study of cytomegalovirus exposure and HLA in healthy donors. This CDR3 region has 14 residues. Trimming removed 5 bases at V and 1 base at J, with 13 bases between. Germline loops: CDR1 SQVTM, CDR2 ANQGSEA.

This sequence was found in a woman in her thirties or forties in good health and CMV-seropositive. J is TRBJ2-3 and V is TRBV29-1, with D unresolved. Sequencing input: PBMCs. This CDR3 reads CSVLGSSGTDTQYF. As DNA, the CDR3 is TGCAGCGTTCTCGGGTCTTCTGGCACAGATACGCAGTATTTT.